This passage covers 27 T cell receptor beta chains from one sample sequenced in a study of blood T cell repertoires in COVID-19. Assay used: immunoSEQ multiplex PCR; TCRdb lists only in-frame clones, some missing. The sample includes 290,000 or so clones, 90% of them seen just once. The source material was PBMCs or T cells enriched from blood (not recorded which). These receptors all stem from a young woman with acute COVID-19.

This sequence joins TRBV10-2 and TRBJ1-2, with 7 bases identical to TRBD1. J was trimmed by 6 bases and V by 6 bases; bases with no gene match: 10. Germline CDR1 WSHSY, CDR2 SAAADI. CDR3 length: 14 amino acids. In nucleotides, the CDR3 is TGCGCCAGCAGCCGAGACAGGGTACTGAATGGCTACACCTTC. Translated, it gives CASSRDRVLNGYTF.

V and J are TRBV28 and TRBJ2-7; D not certain. This CDR3 has 13 residues. Germline V gene lookup returns CDR1 MDHEN and CDR2 SYDVKM. Between the trimmed V and J ends, which lost 7 bases and 4 bases, there was a span of 14 bases. In DNA, the CDR3 is TGTGCCAGCACCGCTCCGGCGGTTTACGAGCAGTACTTC. Translating it yields CASTAPAVYEQYF.

This chain connects TRBV5-5 to TRBJ1-1; D remains ambiguous. V lost 4 bases and J 1 base, leaving 11 bases between the germline ends. Germline lookup yields CDR1 SGHKS and CDR2 YYEKEE (reference sequence). The CDR3 has 14 residues. The CDR3 here is CASSPVPGNTEAFF. CDR3 bases: TGTGCCAGCAGCCCCGTGCCGGGGAACACTGAAGCTTTCTTT.

This rearrangement joins TRBV3-1 (or the pseudogene TRBV3-2) to TRBJ2-1; no firm D call. In germline, CDR1 is LGHDT, CDR2 YNNKEL (reference sequence). The CDR3 covers 13 residues. V lost 1 base and J 9 bases, leaving 10 bases between the germline ends. The DNA for the CDR3 is TGTGCCAGCAGCCAAGCGAAGAGAGGTGAGCAGTTCTTC. The encoded protein is CASSQAKRGEQFF.

The chain combines TRBV2 with TRBJ2-1, with D maybe TRBD2 (6 bases). Germline V gene data show CDR1 as SNHLY and CDR2 as FYNNEI. Trimming left V 3 bases short and J 13 bases short, with 10 bases between. The CDR3 is 11 amino acids. CDR3 residues: CASSDGGTQFF. The CDR3 DNA is TGTGCCAGCAGTGATGGCGGGACTCAGTTCTTC.

The V call is TRBV28, the J call TRBJ1-2; D is undetermined. Trimming left V 2 bases short and J 0 bases short, with 10 bases between. Per germline, CDR1 MDHEN and CDR2 SYDVKM. The CDR3 runs to 15 residues. The CDR3 coding sequence is TGTGCCAGCAGTTTAGAGGCGACGACTAACTATGGCTACACCTTC. As protein: CASSLEATTNYGYTF.

The gene calls are TRBV6-2 or TRBV6-3 and TRBJ1-2; D uncertain. The CDR3 contains 12 residues. With 4 bases removed from V and 4 bases from J, the gap between germline ends came to 7 bases. Germline lookup yields CDR1 MNHEY and CDR2 SVGEGT. The CDR3 is CASSSSLYGYTF. For the CDR3, the DNA is TGTGCCAGCAGTTCGTCCCTCTATGGCTACACCTTC.

Notes on this clone: Other DNA sequences within the sample encode an identical CDR3. The V and J genes are TRBV27 and TRBJ1-1, with a possible D match to TRBD1 (6 bases). CDR1 and CDR2 (germline): MNHEY, SMNVEV (reference sequence). V gave up 2 bases and J gave up 3 bases, with 10 bases separating them. The CDR3 has 14 amino acids. The CDR3 here is CASSLQGRDTEAFF. The DNA for the CDR3 is TGTGCCAGCAGTTTACAGGGGCGGGACACTGAAGCTTTCTTT.

J is TRBJ1-6 and V is TRBV6-5; D is perhaps TRBD1 (5 bases). V shed 6 bases and J shed 7 bases, with 16 bases lying between them. Germline V gene data show CDR1 as MNHEY and CDR2 as SVGAGI. The CDR3 runs 15 residues. CDR3 DNA: TGTGCCAGCAGCTTCCGGAAGGGGTGGAATTCACCCCTCCACTTT. Translation gives CASSFRKGWNSPLHF.

This clone was seen once. The chain's CDR3 is CASPKGPGGFFYGYTF. In DNA, the CDR3 is TGTGCCAGCCCTAAGGGGCCAGGGGGCTTCTTCTATGGCTACACCTTC. The chain recombines TRBV7-9 with TRBJ1-2, with 8 bases fitting TRBD1. CDR3 length: 16 amino acids. The V and J ends lost 8 bases and 4 bases, in that order; junction bases with no gene match: 15. The germline gives CDR1 SEHNR, CDR2 FQNEAQ (reference sequence). Together with reference TRBV7-9 and TRBJ1-2, the CDR3 gives the full variable domain: DTGVSQNPRHKITKRGQNVTFRCDPISEHNRLYWYRQTLGQGPEFLTYFQNEAQLEKSRLLSDRFSAERPKGSFSTLEIQRTEQGDSAMYLCASPKGPGGFFYGYTFGSGTRLTVV.

This chain uses TRBV2 with TRBJ2-1; TRBD1 matches 7 bases. Germline loops: CDR1 SNHLY, CDR2 FYNNEI. V gave up 6 bases and J gave up 5 bases; unmatched junction bases: 13. The CDR3 extends over 16 amino acids. This chain's CDR3 is CASSLKLGQTDNEQFF. CDR3 DNA sequence: TGTGCCAGCAGCCTCAAGTTGGGACAGACCGACAATGAGCAGTTCTTC.

CDR3 nucleotides: TGTGCCAGCTCACCTCGACAGACGAACACTGAAGCTTTCTTT. This codes for CASSPRQTNTEAFF. The chain links TRBV18 to TRBJ1-1; D perhaps matches TRBD1 (5 bases). The CDR3 is 14 residues long. Germline V gene sequence: CDR1 KGHSH, CDR2 LQKENI. V shed 3 bases and J shed 1 base, with 9 bases lying between them.

This chain uses TRBV14 with TRBJ1-2; TRBD1 matches at 9 bases. CDR3 size: 17 residues. CDR1 SGHDN and CDR2 FVKESK come from the germline V gene. V shed 1 base, J shed 4 bases, and the junction held 10 bases outside the gene matches. CDR3 amino acids: CASSQAPLGQGVYGYTF. The CDR3 DNA sequence: TGTGCCAGCAGCCAAGCTCCGCTGGGACAGGGAGTCTATGGCTACACCTTC. Variable domain in full (rest from reference TRBV14 and TRBJ1-2): EAGVTQFPSHSVIEKGQTVTLRCDPISGHDNLYWYRRVMGKEIKFLLHFVKESKQDESGMPNNRFLAERTGGTYSTLKVQPAELEDSGVYFCASSQAPLGQGVYGYTFGSGTRLTVV.

This chain links TRBV19 with TRBJ2-3; 7 positions agree with TRBD1. This CDR3 comprises 13 residues. With 10 bases clipped from V and 5 bases from J, the junction kept 9 bases outside the gene matches. Germline lookup yields CDR1 LNHDA and CDR2 SQIVND (reference sequence). CDR3 protein: CATSGQRGDTQYF. In nucleotides, the CDR3 is TGTGCCACATCGGGACAGCGCGGAGATACGCAGTATTTT.

The rearrangement links TRBV19 to TRBJ1-2; tentative D call: TRBD1 (6 bases). The CDR3 runs to 13 residues. Germline loops: CDR1 LNHDA, CDR2 SQIVND (reference sequence). V shed 3 bases and J shed 8 bases, with 13 bases lying between them. The CDR3 DNA reads TGTGCCAGTAGTATCCAGGACAGCCGAGGCTACACCTTC. This sequence encodes CASSIQDSRGYTF.

The rearrangement joins TRBV9 to TRBJ1-4, with 8 bases identical to TRBD1. Per germline, CDR1 SGDLS and CDR2 YYNGEE. The V and J ends lost 4 bases and 0 bases, in that order; junction bases with no gene match: 5. The CDR3 length is 16 residues. The CDR3 coding sequence is TGTGCCAGCAGCCGAACGGACAGGGCAACTAATGAAAAACTGTTTTTT. This encodes CASSRTDRATNEKLFF. Full variable domain (outside the CDR3, taken from reference TRBV9 and TRBJ1-4): DSGVTQTPKHLITATGQRVTLRCSPRSGDLSVYWYQQSLDQGLQFLIQYYNGEERAKGNILERFSAQQFPDLHSELNLSSLELGDSALYFCASSRTDRATNEKLFFGSGTQLSVL.

This rearrangement joins TRBV9 to TRBJ2-7; D ambiguous. Between the trimmed V and J ends, which lost 0 bases and 1 base, there was a span of 11 bases. Germline loops: CDR1 SGDLS, CDR2 YYNGEE. This CDR3 is 15 amino acids long. The CDR3, as DNA: TGTGCCAGCAGCGTAGACGGCAGGTCGTCCTACGAGCAGTACTTC. This gives the protein CASSVDGRSSYEQYF.

This clone was seen only a few times. This sequence joins TRBV5-1 and TRBJ2-7, with no clear D. The CDR3 consists of 15 residues. V shed 0 bases and J shed 2 bases, with 12 bases lying between them. CDR1 is SGHRS and CDR2 is YFSETQ in the germline V gene. CDR3 in amino acids: CASSLGQVGAYEQYF. Here the CDR3 DNA reads TGCGCCAGCAGCTTGGGGCAGGTTGGCGCCTACGAGCAGTACTTC.

V usage is TRBV29-1 and J usage is TRBJ2-7; 9 nucleotides match TRBD1. Trimming removed 6 bases from V and 6 bases from J; junction bases left unmatched: 12. The CDR3 spans 14 residues. Germline lookup yields CDR1 SQVTM and CDR2 ANQGSEA. The CDR3: CSVTGGEGRREQYF. As DNA, the CDR3 is TGCAGCGTAACAGGGGGCGAAGGGAGGCGCGAGCAGTACTTC.

With respect to this clone: At one end, the junction sequence differs from germline, possibly due to a read error. This chain connects TRBV7-2 to TRBJ2-1; TRBD2 matches 12 bases. CDR3 length: 15 amino acids. The germline V gene has CDR1 SGHTA and CDR2 FQGNSA. CDR3 amino acids: CASSLAGGPENEQFF. CDR3 in DNA: TGTGCCAGCAGCCTAGCGGGAGGGCCGGAAAATGAGCAGTTCTTC.

V gene TRBV19 combines with J gene TRBJ2-5; D is undetermined. The CDR3 runs to 15 residues. Trimming took 7 bases from V and 8 from J, leaving 23 bases between them. CDR1 and CDR2 from the germline V gene are LNHDA and SQIVND (reference sequence). The CDR3, as DNA: TGTGCCAGTACCACGACGGCCAGTGAATGGGCCACCCAGTACTTC. It codes for CASTTTASEWATQYF.

V usage is TRBV2 and J usage is TRBJ2-1, with D perhaps TRBD2 (6 bases). The CDR3 totals 12 residues. CDR1 and CDR2 from the germline V gene are SNHLY and FYNNEI. Trimming removed 9 bases at V and 4 bases at J, with 10 bases between. The CDR3 region is CARRDSYNEQFF. CDR3 nucleotides: TGTGCCAGGCGGGACTCTTACAATGAGCAGTTCTTC.

This chain joins TRBV19 and TRBJ2-3; 8 nucleotides agree with TRBD1. CDR3 length: 13 residues. Germline assignment: CDR1 LNHDA and CDR2 SQIVND (reference sequence). The V gene end was trimmed by 5 bases and the J gene end by 4 bases; junction bases not matched to a gene: 2. The CDR3 sequence: CASSRTGSDTQYF. The CDR3 DNA follows: TGTGCCAGTAGTCGGACAGGGTCAGATACGCAGTATTTT.

The V and J genes are TRBV12-5 and TRBJ1-4, with TRBD1 identical over 8 bases. Losses at the gene ends were 4 bases for V and 8 bases for J; bases not matched to a gene: 6. CDR3 length equals 14 residues. The germline V gene has CDR1 LGHNT and CDR2 FRNRAP. CDR3 bases: TGTGCTAGTGGTTGGTTGGACAGGGAAGAAAAACTGTTTTTT. It codes for CASGWLDREEKLFF.

The V and J genes are TRBV7-8 and TRBJ2-7, with 10 positions matching TRBD2. Germline CDR1 is SGHVS and CDR2 is FQNEAQ. CDR3 length equals 15 residues. The V segment lost 1 base and the J segment 3 bases; nucleotides outside the gene matches: 3. The CDR3 loop reads CASSLELAGNYEQYF. CDR3 nucleotides: TGTGCCAGCAGCTTAGAACTAGCGGGGAACTACGAGCAGTACTTC.

This clone was detected only once. The gene calls are TRBV7-9 and TRBJ2-1; tentatively, D is TRBD1 (6 bases). CDR3 size: 14 residues. Trimming left V 0 bases short and J 8 bases short, with 11 bases between. Germline CDR1 reads SEHNR; CDR2 reads FQNEAQ (reference sequence). CDR3 nucleotides: TGTGCCAGCAGCTTAGCGGGTCCAGGGGATGAGCAGTTCTTC. Its translation: CASSLAGPGDEQFF.

The rearrangement uses TRBV5-5 and TRBJ1-3; D is possibly TRBD1 (5 bases). This CDR3 comprises 15 residues. Germline lookup yields CDR1 SGHKS and CDR2 YYEKEE (reference sequence). The germline V and J ends were trimmed by 0 bases and 1 base, with 8 bases remaining between them. CDR3 sequence: CASSLVPGSGNTIYF. CDR3 sequence (DNA): TGTGCCAGCAGCTTGGTTCCAGGGTCTGGAAACACCATATATTTT.